The T cell receptor beta chain described here comes from a study of cytomegalovirus exposure and HLA in healthy donors. Study background: Researchers previously reported finding 90 million to 120 million unique TCR beta sequences from approximately 190 million T cells.

With 60 Vbeta and 13 Jbeta primers, the PCR was carried out. Sequencing was performed with immunoSEQ multiplex PCR; in TCRdb, only in-frame clones are kept and a portion is missing. The table gives about 77,000 clones; the top ten clones make up roughly an eighth of it. A note on this clone: Its antigen is not known.

General study points: Across donors, sequencing depth was assumed by presence/absence analyses to be roughly uniform. The study put some 160 TCR beta chains on its list as cytomegalovirus-associated. Within an earlier analysis, most TCR beta V segments proved productive either about 87% or about 30% of the time.

CDR1 is SQVTM and CDR2 is ANQGSEA in the germline V gene. CDR3 length equals 10 residues. Between the trimmed V and J ends, which lost 5 bases and 10 bases, there was a span of 11 bases. V is TRBV29-1 and J is TRBJ1-1; D is possibly TRBD1 (5 bases). This clonotype was sampled from a man aged 50 or older in good health and CMV-seropositive. Source material: PBMCs. As DNA, the CDR3 is TGCAGCGTTATTCGGGGGGGAGCTTTCTTT. Its translation is CSVIRGGAFF.